This T cell receptor beta chain derives from a study of tissue T cells after allogeneic stem cell transplantation. General study points: Which tissue TCRs were alloreactive or antigen-specific was not determined. Some clones might be persisting host cells. In patients and mice, blood and spleen missed much of tissue repertoire. Within patients, tissue anatomy strongly shaped TCR repertoire composition.

The CDR3 spans 13 residues. CDR1 and CDR2 from the germline V gene are NNHNN and SYGAGS (reference sequence). V was clipped by 2 bases and J by 7 bases; unmatched bases: 2. Concerning this clone itself: Its cognate antigen is unknown. Gene names are the mouse ones. The CDR3 end lies 1 residue beyond the end of the read and is filled in from the germline J gene.

The data were produced by immunoSEQ multiplex PCR, yet TCRdb's version contains in-frame clones alone and is incomplete. The data show thousands of clones, 50% to 75% seen once. The sample taken for sequencing was gut tissue. The source is a female BALB/c mouse in good health. The strain bears MHC haplotype H2-d. The rearrangement links TRBV13-2 to TRBJ2-5; 9 nucleotides agree with TRBD2. Incomplete CDR3 DNA: TGTGCCAGCGGTGAGGACTGGGGAAACACCCAGTAC. Encoded protein: CASGEDWGNTQY. The CDR3 in full is CASGEDWGNTQYF.